Presented here are 29 T cell receptor beta chains from one specimen sequenced in a study of T cell changes during pregnancy in multiple sclerosis. Only in-frame clones appear in the TCRdb table, and some are missing; sequencing was by immunoSEQ multiplex PCR. The top ten hold 0.91% of the sample, which has roughly 48,000 clones, around 94% seen once. Sequencing was performed on CD4+ T cells from peripheral blood mononuclear cells, taken in the second trimester of pregnancy. These receptors all stem from a female donor in good health, enrolled as a control in a pregnancy study.

The chain has TRBV5-4 and TRBJ2-5; TRBD2 matches at 7 bases. With 2 bases clipped from V and 2 bases from J, the junction kept 6 bases outside the gene matches. The CDR3 runs 15 residues. CDR1 is SGHNT, CDR2 YYREEE, per germline (reference sequence). The CDR3 DNA reads as TGTGCCAGCAGCTTTACAGCGGGATCACAAGAGACCCAGTACTTC. It is translated as CASSFTAGSQETQYF.

CDR3 loop: CASSPGDRRYNEQFF. DNA for the CDR3: TGTGCCAGCAGTCCAGGGGACAGGAGATACAATGAGCAGTTCTTC. The rearrangement uses TRBV28 and TRBJ2-1; 8 positions agree with TRBD1. This CDR3 contains 15 residues. With 5 bases clipped from V and 4 bases from J, the junction kept 7 bases outside the gene matches. CDR1 and CDR2 from the germline V gene are MDHEN and SYDVKM.

The table lists this clone with a count of one. A read error may produce the germline difference seen at one junction end. J is TRBJ1-1 and V is TRBV6-6; 9 positions agree with TRBD1. Looked up from germline, CDR1 is MNHNY and CDR2 is SVGAGI (reference sequence). CDR3 size: 14 residues. As DNA, the CDR3 is TGTGCCAGCAGTTACCCGGACAGGGGTCCCCCACCACCCTTC. Amino acids: CASSYPDRGPPPPF.

The V and J genes are TRBV25-1 and TRBJ1-1; the match to TRBD1 covers 10 bases. The CDR3 is 15 residues long. J gave up 0 bases and V 3 bases, and 1 base lay outside the gene matches. Germline V gives CDR1 MGHDK, CDR2 SYGVNS. The CDR3 nucleotides read TGTGCCAGCAGTGAGACAGGGGGCATGAACACTGAAGCTTTCTTT. Translating gives CASSETGGMNTEAFF.

J is TRBJ1-2 and V is TRBV5-5, with D perhaps TRBD1 (6 bases). V was shortened by 3 bases and J by 3 bases, with 9 bases between the two germline ends. CDR1 is SGHKS, CDR2 YYEKEE, per germline (reference sequence). There are 13 residues in the CDR3. Here the CDR3 reads CASSSDRDYGYTF. The DNA for the CDR3 is TGTGCCAGCAGCTCGGACAGAGACTATGGCTACACCTTC.

This clone appeared a single time. The CDR3, as DNA: TGTGCCAGAAGCTTGTGTAAAAGAATCGGTCAGCCCCAGCATTTT. Its translation is CARSLCKRIGQPQHF. V and J are TRBV5-3 and TRBJ1-5; D unclear. TRBV5-3 is recorded as an ORF, its role being uncertain. The CDR3 sequence is 15 residues long. V was clipped by 1 base and J by 6 bases, with 14 bases between them.

The rearrangement uses TRBV7-6 and TRBJ1-3; 8 nucleotides match TRBD1. V lost 1 base and J lost 0; bases outside the gene matches: 11. Germline assignment: CDR1 SGHVS and CDR2 FNYEAQ. The CDR3 runs to 19 residues. CDR3 nucleotides: TGTGCCAGCAGCTTAGAGAGGTCAGGGGGCGGATACTCTGGAAACACCATATATTTT. It specifies CASSLERSGGGYSGNTIYF.

This rearrangement joins TRBV7-2 to TRBJ2-1; 9 bases agree with TRBD2. The germline V gene has CDR1 SGHTA and CDR2 FQGNSA. The length of the CDR3 is 16 residues. Germline trimming cut 2 bases from V and 4 bases from J; bases unmatched to any gene: 6. CDR3 in amino acids: CASSLQVTSGYNEQFF. Here the CDR3 DNA reads TGTGCCAGCAGCTTACAAGTGACTAGCGGTTACAATGAGCAGTTCTTC.

The V and J genes are TRBV14 and TRBJ2-1; TRBD2 matches 15 bases. CDR1 is SGHDN, CDR2 FVKESK, per germline. The trim removed 8 bases at V and 9 bases at J, leaving 5 bases unmatched. CDR3 length equals 14 residues. The CDR3 loop reads CASSGLAGGGEQFF. The CDR3 nucleotides are TGTGCCAGCTCTGGACTAGCGGGAGGGGGTGAGCAGTTCTTC.

This chain joins TRBV5-1 and TRBJ1-4; TRBD1 aligns across 10 bases. Trimming took 5 bases from V and 7 from J; bases not matched to a gene: 5. This CDR3 contains 14 residues. In germline, CDR1 is SGHRS, CDR2 YFSETQ. This CDR3 is CASSEDRGGEKLFF. In DNA form, the CDR3 reads TGCGCCAGCAGTGAGGACAGGGGGGGTGAAAAACTGTTTTTT.

V and J are TRBV5-4 and TRBJ1-4, with TRBD1 matching 11 bases. Trimming cost V 5 bases and J 2 bases; bases outside gene matches: 14. The germline V gene has CDR1 SGHNT and CDR2 YYREEE (reference sequence). The CDR3 runs to 19 residues. This chain's CDR3 is CASRLLGQGALWTNEKLFF. As DNA, the CDR3 is TGTGCCAGCAGGCTTCTAGGACAGGGGGCACTATGGACTAATGAAAAACTGTTTTTT.

This clone appeared once. This chain uses TRBV6-1 with TRBJ2-3; a possible D gene is TRBD2 (5 bases). The CDR3 has 15 residues. Germline V gives CDR1 MNHNS, CDR2 SASEGT. Deletions cut 3 bases from V and 3 bases from J, with 13 bases between. In DNA form, the CDR3 reads TGTGCCAGCAGTGAGGCCCCGAGGAGGACAGATACGCAGTATTTT. Amino acids: CASSEAPRRTDTQYF.

The chain is built from TRBV28 and TRBJ2-1; 7 bases are shared with TRBD2. CDR1 and CDR2 from the germline V gene are MDHEN and SYDVKM. V was clipped by 5 bases and J by 7 bases; unmatched bases: 2. The CDR3 is 12 residues long. CDR3 nucleotide sequence: TGTGCCAGCAGTCCCGGGAGGAATGAGCAGTTCTTC. As protein: CASSPGRNEQFF.

J is TRBJ2-3 and V is TRBV6-5; 8 bases match TRBD2. In germline, CDR1 is MNHEY, CDR2 SVGAGI. The CDR3 runs to 14 residues. Germline trimming cut 4 bases from V and 4 bases from J; bases unmatched to any gene: 4. Written as DNA, the CDR3 is TGTGCCAGCAGTTTTCTAGCGGGTGCAGATACGCAGTATTTT. It yields the protein CASSFLAGADTQYF.

This chain uses TRBV5-1 with TRBJ2-2; D might be TRBD2 (6 bases). V lost 2 bases and J 3 bases, leaving 11 bases between the germline ends. Germline lookup yields CDR1 SGHRS and CDR2 YFSETQ. This CDR3 comprises 15 residues. CDR3 sequence: CASSLRELDTGELFF. The CDR3 nucleotides are TGCGCCAGCAGCTTACGGGAGTTAGACACCGGGGAGCTGTTTTTT. The entire variable domain, with the rest obtained from reference TRBV5-1 and TRBJ2-2, is as follows: KAGVTQTPRYLIKTRGQQVTLSCSPISGHRSVSWYQQTPGQGLQFLFEYFSETQRNKGNFPGRFSGRQFSNSRSEMNVSTLELGDSALYLCASSLRELDTGELFFGEGSRLTVL.

This chain joins TRBV27 and TRBJ2-2, with D maybe TRBD1 (6 bases). Germline CDR1 MNHEY, CDR2 SMNVEV (reference sequence). V dropped 5 bases and J dropped 5 bases, with 21 bases sitting between them. CDR3 length: 17 residues. The CDR3 sequence is CASSLPPLGAGTGELFF. CDR3 nucleotide sequence: TGTGCCAGCAGTCTCCCCCCGTTGGGGGCTGGTACCGGGGAGCTGTTTTTT.

The rearrangement uses TRBV2 and TRBJ1-2; 7 nucleotides line up with TRBD1. This CDR3 has 14 residues. CDR1 is SNHLY and CDR2 is FYNNEI in the germline V gene. With V trimmed by 7 bases and J by 7 bases, 12 bases remained unmatched. CDR3 DNA: TGTGCCAGCAAACTATTAACAGGGGAAGGTGGCTACACCTTC. This codes for CASKLLTGEGGYTF.

The chain is built from TRBV19 and TRBJ1-2, with D hard to call. The CDR3 length is 12 residues. V was clipped by 3 bases and J by 13 bases, with 15 bases between them. From germline, CDR1 is LNHDA and CDR2 SQIVND (reference sequence). For the CDR3, the DNA is TGTGCCAGTAGTATCGGTGCCGGGGAGGTCACCTTC. This encodes CASSIGAGEVTF.

The chain is built from TRBV6-1 and TRBJ2-2; 7 bases align to TRBD1. Germline V gene data show CDR1 as MNHNS and CDR2 as SASEGT. The ends lost 9 bases at V and 7 bases at J; junction bases unmatched: 11. The CDR3 consists of 14 residues. The CDR3 spells CARGTDDSSGELFF. In DNA, the CDR3 is TGTGCCAGAGGGACAGATGATTCTAGCGGGGAGCTGTTTTTT.

The V gene is TRBV9, the J gene TRBJ2-1, with D tentatively TRBD2 (5 bases). Trimming pared 4 bases from V and 4 bases from J, leaving 12 bases between. Germline-derived CDR1 and CDR2 are SGDLS and YYNGEE. There are 14 residues in the CDR3. Written as DNA, the CDR3 is TGTGCCAGCAGCCCCCGGACTGGGTACAATGAGCAGTTCTTC. Translation gives CASSPRTGYNEQFF.

The J gene is TRBJ2-1, the V gene TRBV28, with a weak D call TRBD1 (6 bases). Germline V gives CDR1 MDHEN, CDR2 SYDVKM. The CDR3 extends over 14 amino acids. Deletions cut 7 bases from V and 4 bases from J, with 14 bases between. CDR3 sequence (DNA): TGTGCCAGCAATCCGGGACAAAGATACAATGAGCAGTTCTTC. This encodes CASNPGQRYNEQFF.

The rearrangement links TRBV28 to TRBJ2-3; possible D gene TRBD2, 6 bases. Germline values: CDR1 MDHEN, CDR2 SYDVKM. The CDR3 extends over 13 amino acids. V was clipped by 10 bases and J by 3 bases, with 14 bases between them. CDR3: CATVPGRTDTQYF. The CDR3 coding sequence is TGTGCCACCGTCCCCGGGAGAACAGATACGCAGTATTTT.

This sequence joins TRBV4-1 and TRBJ2-3; 8 positions match TRBD2. CDR1 and CDR2 from the germline V gene are MGHRA and YSYEKL. V was clipped by 1 base and J by 3 bases; unmatched bases: 9. The CDR3 covers 17 residues. The CDR3 DNA is TGCGCCAGCAGCCAAGTTGTGTCGCGGGAGGTAACAGATACGCAGTATTTT. Amino acid sequence: CASSQVVSREVTDTQYF.

The V gene is TRBV2, the J gene TRBJ2-2, with 7 bases aligning to TRBD1. Germline values: CDR1 SNHLY, CDR2 FYNNEI. Trimming cost V 6 bases and J 3 bases; bases outside gene matches: 7. CDR3 length: 15 amino acids. The CDR3 protein is CASSSTGVDTGELFF. CDR3 coding DNA: TGTGCCAGCAGCTCCACAGGGGTGGACACCGGGGAGCTGTTTTTT.

This chain links TRBV7-3 with TRBJ2-3, with D possibly being TRBD2 (6 bases). V lost 2 bases, J lost 3 bases, and 12 bases lay in between. The CDR3 extends over 15 amino acids. CDR1 and CDR2 (germline): SGHTA, FQGTGA. The CDR3: CASSLLREPTDTQYF. In DNA form, the CDR3 reads TGTGCCAGCAGCTTACTGCGGGAACCAACAGATACGCAGTATTTT.

The rearrangement links TRBV5-1 to TRBJ2-6; D possibly corresponds to TRBD1 (5 bases). V lost 8 bases and J 4 bases, leaving 25 bases between the germline ends. This CDR3 comprises 18 residues. Germline V lookup: CDR1 SGHRS, CDR2 YFSETQ. The CDR3 sequence: CASHLTETDLAGANVLTF. CDR3 sequence (DNA): TGCGCCAGTCACTTAACGGAGACAGACTTGGCAGGGGCCAACGTCCTGACTTTC. Variable domain in full (rest from reference TRBV5-1 and TRBJ2-6): KAGVTQTPRYLIKTRGQQVTLSCSPISGHRSVSWYQQTPGQGLQFLFEYFSETQRNKGNFPGRFSGRQFSNSRSEMNVSTLELGDSALYLCASHLTETDLAGANVLTFGAGSRLTVL.

The V gene is TRBV7-3, the J gene TRBJ2-1; D is unresolved. The V end lost 6 bases, the J end lost 0 bases, and 18 bases lay between the germline ends. CDR1 and CDR2 (germline): SGHTA, FQGTGA. This CDR3 has 17 residues. The CDR3 nucleotides are TGTGCCAGCAGGCCTGGATCCGGCACAGACTCCTACAATGAGCAGTTCTTC. As protein: CASRPGSGTDSYNEQFF. Using reference TRBV7-3 and TRBJ2-1 for the parts outside the CDR3, the full variable domain is GAGVSQTPSNKVTEKGKYVELRCDPISGHTALYWYRQSLGQGPEFLIYFQGTGAADDSGLPNDRFFAVRPEGSVSTLKIQRTERGDSAVYLCASRPGSGTDSYNEQFFGPGTRLTVL.

V usage is TRBV4-2 and J usage is TRBJ2-7, with TRBD1 matching 8 bases. The germline V gene has CDR1 LGHNA and CDR2 YNFKEQ. The CDR3 consists of 14 residues. V shed 3 bases and J 5 bases; nucleotides not matched to a gene: 6. The CDR3 loop reads CASSQSDRVHEQYF. The CDR3, as DNA: TGTGCCAGCAGCCAGTCGGACAGGGTCCACGAGCAGTACTTC.

The genes are TRBV28 and TRBJ2-5; 8 nucleotides align to TRBD1. V lost 1 base, J lost 4 bases, and 11 bases stayed unmatched. The CDR3 runs 17 residues. Germline-derived CDR1 and CDR2 are MDHEN and SYDVKM. The CDR3 region has the DNA TGTGCCAGCAGTTTATTATTCGGACAGGGTGGAGCAGAGACCCAGTACTTC. It yields the protein CASSLLFGQGGAETQYF.